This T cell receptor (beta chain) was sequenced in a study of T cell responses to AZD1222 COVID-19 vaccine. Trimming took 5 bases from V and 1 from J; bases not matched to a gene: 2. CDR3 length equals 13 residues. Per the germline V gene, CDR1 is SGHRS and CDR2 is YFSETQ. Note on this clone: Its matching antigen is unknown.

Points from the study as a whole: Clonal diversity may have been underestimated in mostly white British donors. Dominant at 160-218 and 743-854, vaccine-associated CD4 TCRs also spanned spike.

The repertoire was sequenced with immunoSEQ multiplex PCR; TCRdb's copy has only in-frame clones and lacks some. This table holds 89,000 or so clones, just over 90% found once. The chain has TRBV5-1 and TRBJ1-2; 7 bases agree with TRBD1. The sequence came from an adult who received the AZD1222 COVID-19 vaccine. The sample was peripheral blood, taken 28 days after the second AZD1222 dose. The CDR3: CASRTGVNYGYTF. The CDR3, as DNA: TGCGCCAGCAGAACAGGGGTTAACTATGGCTACACCTTC.